This T cell receptor beta chain was profiled in a study of T cell responses to AZD1222 COVID-19 vaccine. Turning to the study itself: The analysis combined second doses at about 4 or about 12 weeks. Study results and caveats: Among the donors, most were white British and more were female, and clonal diversity was possibly underestimated. Mapped onto spike, vaccine-associated CD4 TCRs spanned it and were dominant at 160-218 and 743-854. Only a handful of AZD1222 recipients, more than 5 in all, had baseline seropositivity.

V shed 2 bases and J shed 8 bases, with 22 bases lying between them. Per germline, CDR1 SGDLS and CDR2 YYNGEE. This CDR3 has 16 residues. About this clone itself: No antigen is known for it.

Here immunoSEQ multiplex PCR was the method, and the copy in TCRdb shows in-frame clones only, minus some. Here the sample spans about 120,000 clones, 92% being singletons. The chain recombines TRBV9 with TRBJ1-2; D gene unclear. The receptor's source is an adult in good health. The sample in question was peripheral blood, obtained on day 0 of AZD1222 vaccination. CDR3 residues: CASSVHPRYRASGYTF. CDR3 sequence (DNA): TGTGCCAGCAGCGTCCACCCCCGCTACCGGGCGAGCGGCTACACCTTC.